The present T cell receptor (beta chain) was sequenced within a study of vaccination and CD4 T cells after COVID-19. Across the whole study: Once diagnosed, patients had post-COVID samples drawn a median about 110 days later (range 35 to 161). The authors exposed cells to overlapping spike peptides derived from SARS-CoV-2, HCoV-NL63, HCoV-OC43 and HCoV-229E. Study conclusions and caveats: It was found that, in convalescent patients, 304 of 307 vaccine-specific clones were spike mono-reactive.

Treatment defined: approximately nine-day PBMC culture with coronavirus spike peptide pools or control peptides (ViraFEST assay). The CDR3 totals 16 residues. Looked up from germline, CDR1 is DFQATT and CDR2 is SNEGSKA (reference sequence). With V trimmed by 2 bases and J by 3 bases, 7 bases remained unmatched. A word on this clonotype: The antigen is undetermined.

Oncomine TCR Beta short-read sequencing was applied to DNA from cultured CD4+ T cells. TCRdb re-derived calls from the PCR reads in MiXCR, one entry per CDR3 protein. Seen here are around 16,000 distinct CDR3 sequences, 50% to 65% observed once, and the top ten hold around 21%. The receptor's source is a human donor who had recovered from COVID-19. This material consisted of CD4+ T cells from blood, cultured in vitro, taken before SARS-CoV-2 vaccination. This chain uses TRBV20-1 with TRBJ2-5; 12 nucleotides line up with TRBD2. This chain's CDR3 is CSARQTSGSFKETQYF. The CDR3 DNA sequence: TGCAGTGCTAGACAGACTAGCGGGAGCTTTAAAGAGACCCAGTACTTC.